What follows are 18 T cell receptor beta chains derived from one specimen sequenced in a study of radiotherapy plus CTLA-4 blockade in lung cancer. TCRdb's table, derived via immunoSEQ multiplex PCR, lists solely in-frame clones and lacks some. The sample includes about 56,000 clones, approximately 80% of them seen just once. The sample here was peripheral blood, taken from a patient treated with radiotherapy plus ipilimumab. Receptors were obtained from a human donor with non-small cell lung cancer who had a complete response to radiotherapy plus ipilimumab.

V is TRBV7-2 and J is TRBJ1-2; 7 bases agree with TRBD1. The V gene's germline CDR1 is SGHTA and CDR2 FQGNSA. This CDR3 has 15 amino acids. V trimming: 5 bases; J trimming: 0 bases; junction bases outside the gene matches: 6. The CDR3 sequence: CASSPRQGPNYGYTF. The CDR3 nucleotides are TGTGCCAGCAGCCCCCGACAGGGCCCTAACTATGGCTACACCTTC.

The table lists this clone with a count of one. The chain couples TRBV6-4 to TRBJ1-2; D is perhaps TRBD1 (6 bases). The germline V and J ends were trimmed by 3 bases and 9 bases, with 14 bases remaining between them. Germline CDR1 reads MRHNA; CDR2 reads SNTAGT. The CDR3 length is 13 residues. This CDR3 reads CASSETGEMSYTF. The CDR3 DNA is TGTGCCAGCAGTGAGACAGGAGAGATGAGCTACACCTTC.

The chain carries TRBV6-1 and TRBJ1-1; D possibly corresponds to TRBD1 (6 bases). The germline V gene has CDR1 MNHNS and CDR2 SASEGT. CDR3 length equals 16 residues. The ends were cut back, 0 bases at V and 1 base at J, with 12 bases in the middle. The CDR3 spells CASSEAQQGSNTEAFF. Written as DNA, the CDR3 is TGTGCCAGCAGTGAAGCGCAACAGGGATCGAACACTGAAGCTTTCTTT.

The chain has TRBV6-1 and TRBJ1-6, with TRBD1 matching 8 bases. In germline, CDR1 is MNHNS, CDR2 SASEGT. The CDR3 is 13 amino acids. V shed 7 bases, J shed 10 bases, and the junction held 6 bases outside the gene matches. The CDR3 DNA reads TGTGCCAGCACAACAGGGGGTTTATCACCCCTCCACTTT. It codes for CASTTGGLSPLHF.

The chain carries TRBV7-2 and TRBJ1-2, with a weak D call TRBD1 (5 bases). CDR3 length equals 13 residues. V was pared by 5 bases and J by 2 bases, with 9 bases between. Germline V gene sequence: CDR1 SGHTA, CDR2 FQGNSA. CDR3 DNA: TGTGCCAGCAGCCCCGACAGCAACTATGGCTACACCTTC. It yields the protein CASSPDSNYGYTF. Complete variable domain (other parts from reference TRBV7-2 and TRBJ1-2): GAGVSQSPSNKVTEKGKDVELRCDPISGHTALYWYRQSLGQGLEFLIYFQGNSAPDKSGLPSDRFSAERTGGSVSTLTIQRTQQEDSAVYLCASSPDSNYGYTFGSGTRLTVV.

V is TRBV7-2 and J is TRBJ2-5; weak D call: TRBD2 (6 bases). The CDR3 consists of 14 residues. The V gene lost 1 base and the J gene lost 5 bases, with 11 bases spanning the gap. CDR1 is SGHTA, CDR2 FQGNSA, per germline. CDR3 loop: CASSLGGAGETQYF. DNA for the CDR3: TGTGCCAGCAGCTTAGGAGGGGCGGGGGAGACCCAGTACTTC.

This sequence joins TRBV19 and TRBJ2-3; no firm D call. Looked up from germline, CDR1 is LNHDA and CDR2 is SQIVND (reference sequence). The V gene lost 4 bases and the J gene lost 8 bases, with 16 bases spanning the gap. The CDR3 runs 14 residues. CDR3 nucleotides: TGTGCCAGTAGTAGAGGATTCGAAACGGGTACGCAGTATTTT. This encodes CASSRGFETGTQYF.

The chain links TRBV18 to TRBJ2-3, with a possible D match to TRBD2 (5 bases). The CDR3 sequence is 17 residues long. The V end was cut by 1 base, the J end by 2 bases, with 16 bases between. The V gene's germline CDR1 is KGHSH and CDR2 LQKENI. CDR3 sequence reads: CASSPQGSGLLTDTQYF. The CDR3 region has the DNA TGTGCCAGCTCACCACAAGGCAGTGGACTTCTCACAGATACGCAGTATTTT.

The rearrangement joins TRBV9 to TRBJ1-2; 12 bases line up with TRBD1. J gave up 3 bases and V 4 bases, and 4 bases lay outside the gene matches. This CDR3 is built from 15 residues. Germline V gene lookup returns CDR1 SGDLS and CDR2 YYNGEE. The CDR3 region has the DNA TGTGCCAGCAGCCCAGGGACAGGGGGCTACTATGGCTACACCTTC. Encoded protein: CASSPGTGGYYGYTF.

The chain joins TRBV7-9 to TRBJ2-2; D unresolved. There are 14 residues in the CDR3. Germline assignment: CDR1 SEHNR and CDR2 FQNEAQ (reference sequence). With 8 bases removed from V and 4 bases from J, the gap between germline ends came to 14 bases. This CDR3 is CASSFDWRTGELFF. Written as DNA, the CDR3 is TGTGCCAGCTCCTTCGACTGGCGCACCGGGGAGCTGTTTTTT.

The chain has TRBV7-2 and TRBJ2-2, with a tentative D call TRBD1 (6 bases). In germline, CDR1 is SGHTA, CDR2 FQGNSA. The CDR3 runs to 15 residues. V shed 3 bases and J shed 7 bases, with 15 bases lying between them. CDR3 residues: CASSFSGTFGGELFF. The CDR3 DNA is TGTGCCAGCAGCTTCTCCGGGACATTCGGCGGGGAGCTGTTTTTT.

J is TRBJ2-5 and V is TRBV12-5; 11 bases agree with TRBD1. The CDR3 has 16 residues. Germline V gene lookup returns CDR1 LGHNT and CDR2 FRNRAP. V shed 6 bases, J shed 5 bases, and the junction held 11 bases outside the gene matches. The CDR3 bases are TGTGCTAGTGGCCCCCTCCCGGGACAGGGGGGGGAGACCCAGTACTTC. Its protein product is CASGPLPGQGGETQYF.

The chain couples TRBV5-1 to TRBJ2-3; D remains unclear. CDR1 SGHRS and CDR2 YFSETQ come from the germline V gene. Trimming removed 5 bases at V and 4 bases at J, with 11 bases between. This CDR3 has 13 amino acids. The CDR3 DNA reads as TGCGCCAGCAGGCGAACGACTCCAGATACGCAGTATTTT. Translated, it gives CASRRTTPDTQYF.

Notes on this clone: One end of the junction fails to match germline, which may point to a read error. The chain carries TRBV7-7 and TRBJ2-1; 7 bases are shared with TRBD2. The CDR3 runs to 14 residues. CDR1 and CDR2 (germline): SSHAT, FNYEAQ (reference sequence). The CDR3 DNA sequence: TGTGCTAGCAGCTTAGATCGGGAGGACAATGAGCAGTTCTTC. Translating it yields CASSLDREDNEQFF.

The table lists this clone with a count of one. In nucleotides, the CDR3 is TGTGCCAGCAGGGAAGGCCCCGGAGGGGTCTACGAGCAGTACGTC. Amino acid sequence: CASREGPGGVYEQYV. The rearrangement joins TRBV6-1 to TRBJ2-7, with D tentatively TRBD2 (6 bases). Germline V lookup: CDR1 MNHNS, CDR2 SASEGT. The CDR3 runs to 15 residues.

J is TRBJ2-3 and V is TRBV6-5; 8 positions agree with TRBD1. The CDR3 spans 14 residues. CDR1 and CDR2 (germline): MNHEY, SVGAGI. The V and J ends lost 2 bases and 7 bases, in that order; junction bases with no gene match: 5. Here the CDR3 DNA reads TGTGCCAGCAGTTACGACAGGGGACCTTATACGCAGTATTTT. It encodes CASSYDRGPYTQYF.

The chain has TRBV18 and TRBJ1-2; 9 bases fit TRBD1. CDR1 is KGHSH and CDR2 is LQKENI in the germline V gene. The CDR3 extends over 13 amino acids. V shed 3 bases, J shed 8 bases, and the junction held 4 bases outside the gene matches. CDR3 residues: CASSPTGGEGYTF. CDR3 DNA: TGTGCCAGCTCACCCACAGGGGGCGAAGGCTACACCTTC.

The gene calls are TRBV5-8 and TRBJ2-5, with D maybe TRBD2 (6 bases). CDR3 size: 16 residues. The germline gives CDR1 SGHTS, CDR2 YDEGEE. The germline V and J ends were trimmed by 5 bases and 4 bases, with 21 bases remaining between them. CDR3 amino acids: CASRGGSGLGGETQYF. The CDR3 bases are TGTGCCAGCAGGGGGGGTTCCGGTCTCGGAGGAGAGACCCAGTACTTC.